The 31 T cell receptor beta chains in this list originate from one sample, sequenced in a study of T-cell memory formation after mild COVID-19. TCRdb passed the 5' RACE reads through MiXCR, listing each CDR3 protein once. Of around 530,000 distinct CDR3 sequences listed, less than 25% are singletons. Sequenced: PBMCs or a T cell subset sorted from them (not recorded which). Every receptor here comes from an adult woman who had mild COVID-19 (a few samples of this study predate the infection). Cell type and time point are not known.

This clonotype was observed a handful of times. For the CDR3, the DNA is TGCGCCAGCAGCCCAAAGGTGGGTGGCGGAGAAAAACTGTTTTTT. Amino acid sequence: CASSPKVGGGEKLFF. The chain employs TRBV4-1 and TRBJ1-4; D is undetermined. CDR3 length equals 15 residues. CDR1 MGHRA and CDR2 YSYEKL come from the germline V gene. Trimming took off 4 bases at V and 8 bases at J, with 17 bases between the two ends.

The chain carries TRBV11-2 and TRBJ2-7; the match to TRBD2 covers 9 bases. Germline V gene lookup returns CDR1 SGHAT and CDR2 FQNNGV. The V gene end was trimmed by 5 bases and the J gene end by 4 bases; junction bases not matched to a gene: 12. This CDR3 comprises 16 residues. The chain's CDR3 is CASSLGAGLALYEQYF. In DNA, the CDR3 is TGTGCCAGCAGCCTTGGGGCGGGACTAGCTTTATACGAGCAGTACTTC. The full variable domain, its missing parts supplied by reference TRBV11-2 and TRBJ2-7, is EAGVAQSPRYKIIEKRQSVAFWCNPISGHATLYWYQQILGQGPKLLIQFQNNGVVDDSQLPKDRFSAERLKGVDSTLKIQPAKLEDSAVYLCASSLGAGLALYEQYFGPGTRLTVT.

This clonotype appeared many times. The gene calls are TRBV7-2 and TRBJ2-3; D possibly corresponds to TRBD1 (5 bases). CDR3 length: 14 residues. Germline V gives CDR1 SGHTA, CDR2 FQGNSA. V shed 1 base and J shed 4 bases, with 9 bases lying between them. Here the CDR3 reads CASSLVQGPDTQYF. DNA for the CDR3: TGTGCCAGCAGCTTAGTGCAGGGCCCAGATACGCAGTATTTT.

The chain employs TRBV7-9 and TRBJ1-1; possible D gene TRBD1, 5 bases. Germline V gene lookup returns CDR1 SEHNR and CDR2 FQNEAQ (reference sequence). Trimming stripped 1 base from V and 4 bases from J, with 10 bases between. There are 14 residues in the CDR3. The CDR3 DNA reads as TGTGCCAGCAGCTTAGTTGGGGGGAGCACTGAAGCTTTCTTT. It codes for CASSLVGGSTEAFF.

This chain uses TRBV5-1 with TRBJ2-7, with 9 bases matching TRBD1. J was trimmed by 8 bases and V by 3 bases; bases with no gene match: 9. CDR1 is SGHRS, CDR2 YFSETQ, per germline. This CDR3 is 14 amino acids long. The CDR3 DNA sequence: TGCGCCAGCAGCTCCCGGGACAGGGCCCTCCAGCAGTACTTC. Encoded protein: CASSSRDRALQQYF.

This clonotype appeared a few times. The chain joins TRBV30 to TRBJ1-3; D is ambiguous. V shed 5 bases and J shed 2 bases, with 10 bases lying between them. Germline CDR1 is GTSNPN and CDR2 is SVGIG (reference sequence). The CDR3 extends over 13 amino acids. The CDR3 here is CAWASVAGNTIYF. The CDR3 DNA is TGTGCCTGGGCCTCCGTAGCTGGAAACACCATATATTTT.

The V and J genes are TRBV15 and TRBJ2-3; 9 bases align to TRBD2. This CDR3 is built from 16 residues. Germline-derived CDR1 and CDR2 are LNHNV and YYDKDF (reference sequence). Trimming removed 3 bases from V and 1 base from J; junction bases left unmatched: 5. The CDR3 DNA reads as TGTGCCACCAGCAGGTCGACTAGCGGCGGCACAGATACGCAGTATTTT. Amino acid sequence: CATSRSTSGGTDTQYF.

The V gene is TRBV7-2, the J gene TRBJ2-3, with 13 bases matching TRBD2. The length of the CDR3 is 15 residues. The germline V gene has CDR1 SGHTA and CDR2 FQGNSA. J was trimmed by 8 bases and V by 5 bases; bases with no gene match: 7. The CDR3 DNA reads as TGTGCCAGCAGCCCGGAGGGACTAGCGGGATTTACGCAGTATTTT. Translated: CASSPEGLAGFTQYF.

This rearrangement joins TRBV2 to TRBJ1-2, with 8 bases lining up with TRBD1. The CDR3 has 14 amino acids. Trimming removed 9 bases from V and 4 bases from J; junction bases left unmatched: 10. The germline CDR1 and CDR2 sequences are SNHLY and FYNNEI. The CDR3 DNA sequence: TGTGCCAGTTGTCCAGGGGGCACCACCTATGGCTACACCTTC. Protein product: CASCPGGTTYGYTF.

This clonotype was detected many times. The rearrangement joins TRBV20-1 to TRBJ2-3; possibly TRBD1 or TRBD2 for D (5 bases each). V lost 2 bases and J lost 1, with 16 bases in between. Germline V gene lookup returns CDR1 DFQATT and CDR2 SNEGSKA (reference sequence). The CDR3 is made up of 16 amino acids. The CDR3 region has the DNA TGCAGTGCTAGAAATCGGCGGGTGGGGGGCACAGATACGCAGTATTTT. Translating it yields CSARNRRVGGTDTQYF.

V and J are TRBV6-5 and TRBJ1-2, with D tentatively TRBD1 (5 bases). Germline assignment: CDR1 MNHEY and CDR2 SVGAGI. The CDR3 has 12 amino acids. Trimming stripped 2 bases from V and 7 bases from J, with 8 bases between. The CDR3 protein is CASSYPQGGYTF. As DNA, the CDR3 is TGTGCCAGCAGTTACCCTCAGGGTGGCTACACCTTC.

This clonotype was counted a few times. The chain combines TRBV7-9 with TRBJ2-3; maybe TRBD1 (6 bases). Germline V gene lookup returns CDR1 SEHNR and CDR2 FQNEAQ (reference sequence). There are 16 residues in the CDR3. Between the trimmed V and J ends, which lost 3 bases and 5 bases, there was a span of 18 bases. The CDR3 protein is CASSFRDTSWGDTQYF. The CDR3 coding sequence is TGTGCCAGCAGCTTTAGGGACACCAGCTGGGGAGATACGCAGTATTTT.

This clonotype was detected only a few times. The CDR3 sequence is CASRWTSGRYEQYF. In DNA, the CDR3 is TGTGCCAGCAGGTGGACTAGCGGGAGGTACGAGCAGTACTTC. The J gene is TRBJ2-7, the V gene TRBV2; TRBD2 matches at 14 bases. CDR3 length: 14 amino acids. Germline CDR1 SNHLY, CDR2 FYNNEI. V was pared by 6 bases and J by 4 bases, with 2 bases of the junction left unmatched.

This clonotype was counted between two and nine times. CDR3 nucleotide sequence: TGTGCCAGCAGCTCCCAAGGGACAACCGATACGCAGTATTTT. Protein sequence: CASSSQGTTDTQYF. J is TRBJ2-3 and V is TRBV5-5, with D possibly being TRBD1 (6 bases). This CDR3 region has 14 residues. Germline V gives CDR1 SGHKS, CDR2 YYEKEE (reference sequence). Trimming shortened V by 3 bases and J by 6 bases, and 14 bases separated the two germline ends.

The J gene is TRBJ1-2, the V gene TRBV7-9, with no clear D. CDR3 length: 12 residues. CDR1 and CDR2 from the germline V gene are SEHNR and FQNEAQ (reference sequence). V was shortened by 5 bases and J by 5 bases, with 9 bases between the two germline ends. The CDR3 region is CASSPWEYGYTF. DNA for the CDR3: TGTGCCAGCAGCCCCTGGGAGTATGGCTACACCTTC.

CDR3: CASSTGLARTEQYF. Here the CDR3 DNA reads TGTGCCAGCAGTACTGGACTAGCGCGCACCGAGCAGTACTTC. The chain uses TRBV7-8 and TRBJ2-7, with 9 bases identical to TRBD2. The CDR3 loop spans 14 amino acids. J gave up 6 bases and V 6 bases, and 9 bases lay outside the gene matches. CDR1 and CDR2 (germline): SGHVS, FQNEAQ.

V usage is TRBV5-4 and J usage is TRBJ2-1, with 11 bases lining up with TRBD2. CDR1 is SGHNT, CDR2 YYREEE, per germline (reference sequence). The CDR3 is made up of 15 amino acids. V lost 5 bases to trimming and J lost 9 bases; unmatched junction nucleotides: 10. The CDR3: CASSHHSGRAPEQFF. CDR3 in DNA: TGTGCCAGCAGTCATCATAGCGGGAGGGCCCCTGAGCAGTTCTTC.

The V and J genes are TRBV9 and TRBJ2-6; D remains unclear. CDR1 SGDLS and CDR2 YYNGEE come from the germline V gene. The V end was cut by 2 bases, the J end by 0 bases, with 6 bases between. CDR3 length: 15 amino acids. The CDR3 is CASSVHFSGANVLTF. The CDR3 DNA is TGTGCCAGCAGCGTCCACTTCTCTGGGGCCAACGTCCTGACTTTC. The variable domain in full, with the rest retrieved from reference TRBV9 and TRBJ2-6, is DSGVTQTPKHLITATGQRVTLRCSPRSGDLSVYWYQQSLDQGLQFLIQYYNGEERAKGNILERFSAQQFPDLHSELNLSSLELGDSALYFCASSVHFSGANVLTFGAGSRLTVL.

This clonotype has a handful of counts. The chain has TRBV20-1 and TRBJ2-2; tentatively, D is TRBD1 or TRBD2 (5 bases each). CDR1 is DFQATT, CDR2 SNEGSKA, per germline (reference sequence). V dropped 5 bases and J dropped 2 bases, with 12 bases sitting between them. The CDR3 runs to 14 residues. CDR3 sequence: CSASDGANTGELFF. The CDR3 DNA is TGCAGTGCTTCTGACGGGGCCAACACCGGGGAGCTGTTTTTT.

This clonotype has more than one count but fewer than ten. V and J are TRBV18 and TRBJ2-7; D is unclear. The V gene's germline CDR1 is KGHSH and CDR2 LQKENI. The CDR3 has 14 amino acids. The V and J ends lost 6 bases and 2 bases respectively, with 14 bases between them. The CDR3 bases are TGTGCCAGCTCTAATATCGCAGGTACCTACGAGCAGTACTTC. It specifies CASSNIAGTYEQYF. Full variable domain (outside the CDR3, taken from reference TRBV18 and TRBJ2-7): NAGVMQNPRHLVRRRGQEARLRCSPMKGHSHVYWYRQLPEEGLKFMVYLQKENIIDESGMPKERFSAEFPKEGPSILRIQQVVRGDSAAYFCASSNIAGTYEQYFGPGTRLTVT.

This clonotype came up a few times. V gene TRBV4-1 combines with J gene TRBJ2-1, with D perhaps being TRBD1 or TRBD2 (7 bases each). CDR1 and CDR2 from the germline V gene are MGHRA and YSYEKL. Deletions cut 1 base from V and 4 bases from J, with 14 bases between. This CDR3 contains 16 residues. For the CDR3, the DNA is TGCGCCAGCAGCCAAGGGGAGGGACAGTATTACAATGAGCAGTTCTTC. Amino acids: CASSQGEGQYYNEQFF.

The chain couples TRBV7-8 to TRBJ1-5; TRBD1 agrees at 9 bases. V dropped 5 bases and J dropped 5; count of bases not matched to a gene: 4. Germline CDR1 SGHVS, CDR2 FQNEAQ. CDR3 length: 14 residues. For the CDR3, the DNA is TGTGCCAGCAGCACGGGACAGGGATATCAGCCCCAGCATTTT. Translation gives CASSTGQGYQPQHF.

The chain uses TRBV5-5 and TRBJ2-4; D gene unclear. Per germline, CDR1 SGHKS and CDR2 YYEKEE (reference sequence). V shed 4 bases and J shed 1 base, with 15 bases lying between them. This CDR3 has 16 amino acids. In DNA, the CDR3 is TGTGCCAGCAGCCATGGGTGGGGTATGGCCAAAAACATTCAGTACTTC. Translating it yields CASSHGWGMAKNIQYF.

The table lists this clonotype with a few counts. The chain is built from TRBV3-1 and TRBJ1-5; perhaps TRBD1 as D (6 bases). The CDR3 runs to 14 residues. Germline V gene data show CDR1 as LGHDT and CDR2 as YNNKEL (reference sequence). The V end was cut by 5 bases, the J end by 6 bases, with 14 bases between. The CDR3 region has the DNA TGTGCCAGCAGCGGACGACAGGCCGGTCAGCCCCAGCATTTT. This gives the protein CASSGRQAGQPQHF.

This clonotype appeared many times. J is TRBJ1-2 and V is TRBV5-1; D unresolved. This CDR3 is built from 14 residues. The germline V gene has CDR1 SGHRS and CDR2 YFSETQ. V gave up 0 bases and J gave up 2 bases, with 8 bases separating them. CDR3 amino acids: CASSLVPGNYGYTF. The CDR3 DNA is TGCGCCAGCAGCTTGGTTCCGGGAAACTATGGCTACACCTTC. Using reference TRBV5-1 and TRBJ1-2 for the parts outside the CDR3, the full variable domain is KAGVTQTPRYLIKTRGQQVTLSCSPISGHRSVSWYQQTPGQGLQFLFEYFSETQRNKGNFPGRFSGRQFSNSRSEMNVSTLELGDSALYLCASSLVPGNYGYTFGSGTRLTVV.

This sequence joins TRBV21-1 and TRBJ2-5; the D segment call TRBD1 is taken from the table without a DNA check. TRBV21-1 constitutes a pseudogene. The length of the CDR3 is 15 residues. CDR3 nucleotide sequence: TGTGCCAGCAGCAATCTGTGGACAGAGGGGGAGACCCAGTACTTC. Protein product: CASSNLWTEGETQYF.

The chain employs TRBV5-5 and TRBJ1-6; D is unclear. The V end lost 3 bases, the J end lost 17 bases, and 27 bases lay between the germline ends. The CDR3 is 16 amino acids. CDR1 is SGHKS and CDR2 is YYEKEE in the germline V gene (reference sequence). The CDR3 nucleotides are TGTGCCAGCAGCTCCTGGGAGGAAAAGCCAGCACTATCGTTCCACTTT. It yields the protein CASSSWEEKPALSFHF.

This clonotype was observed a handful of times. The rearrangement uses TRBV20-1 and TRBJ1-1, with D tentatively TRBD1 (6 bases). The germline V and J ends were trimmed by 5 bases and 4 bases, with 17 bases remaining between them. Per germline, CDR1 DFQATT and CDR2 SNEGSKA (reference sequence). This CDR3 spans 14 amino acids. CDR3 in amino acids: CSADNRDTLTEAFF. The DNA of the CDR3 is TGCAGTGCTGACAACCGGGACACGCTCACTGAAGCTTTCTTT.

This clonotype occurred a few times. V and J are TRBV12-3 or TRBV12-4 and TRBJ1-2; 9 positions match TRBD1. The CDR3 loop spans 15 amino acids. V trimming: 5 bases; J trimming: 2 bases; junction bases outside the gene matches: 6. The CDR3 region has the DNA TGTGCCAGCAGTGATCCGGGACAGGGAAACTATGGCTACACCTTC. Amino acid sequence: CASSDPGQGNYGYTF.

The genes are TRBV4-2 and TRBJ2-7; 10 bases map to TRBD2. V shed 4 bases, J shed 4 bases, and the junction held 10 bases outside the gene matches. CDR1 is LGHNA and CDR2 is YNFKEQ in the germline V gene. CDR3 length: 16 amino acids. CDR3 DNA: TGTGCCAGCAGCCGTAGCGGGAGGTCCCTTGGGTACGAGCAGTACTTC. It encodes CASSRSGRSLGYEQYF.

This clonotype turned up a few times. The V and J genes are TRBV24-1 and TRBJ2-3, with 13 bases lining up with TRBD2. The CDR3 loop spans 17 amino acids. V was pared by 5 bases and J by 0 bases, with 4 bases of the junction left unmatched. CDR1 and CDR2 (germline): KGHDR, SFDVKD. DNA of the CDR3: TGTGCCACCAGTGGTACTAGCGGGGGGGTGAGCACAGATACGCAGTATTTT. Its protein product is CATSGTSGGVSTDTQYF.